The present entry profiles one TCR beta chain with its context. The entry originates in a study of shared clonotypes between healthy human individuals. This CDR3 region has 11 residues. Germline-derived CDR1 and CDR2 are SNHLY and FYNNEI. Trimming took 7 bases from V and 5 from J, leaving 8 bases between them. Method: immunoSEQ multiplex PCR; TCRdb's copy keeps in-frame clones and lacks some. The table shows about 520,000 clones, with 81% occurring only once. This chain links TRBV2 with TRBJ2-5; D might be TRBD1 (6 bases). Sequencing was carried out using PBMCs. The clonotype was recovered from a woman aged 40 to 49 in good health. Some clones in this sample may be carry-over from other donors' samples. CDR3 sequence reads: CASNQGETQYF. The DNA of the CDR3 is TGTGCCAGCAACCAGGGGGAGACCCAGTACTTC. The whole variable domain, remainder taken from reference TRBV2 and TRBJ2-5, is EPEVTQTPSHQVTQMGQEVILRCVPISNHLYFYWYRQILGQKVEFLVSFYNNEISEKSEIFDDQFSVERPDGSNFTLKIRSTKLEDSAMYFCASNQGETQYFGPGTRLLVL.